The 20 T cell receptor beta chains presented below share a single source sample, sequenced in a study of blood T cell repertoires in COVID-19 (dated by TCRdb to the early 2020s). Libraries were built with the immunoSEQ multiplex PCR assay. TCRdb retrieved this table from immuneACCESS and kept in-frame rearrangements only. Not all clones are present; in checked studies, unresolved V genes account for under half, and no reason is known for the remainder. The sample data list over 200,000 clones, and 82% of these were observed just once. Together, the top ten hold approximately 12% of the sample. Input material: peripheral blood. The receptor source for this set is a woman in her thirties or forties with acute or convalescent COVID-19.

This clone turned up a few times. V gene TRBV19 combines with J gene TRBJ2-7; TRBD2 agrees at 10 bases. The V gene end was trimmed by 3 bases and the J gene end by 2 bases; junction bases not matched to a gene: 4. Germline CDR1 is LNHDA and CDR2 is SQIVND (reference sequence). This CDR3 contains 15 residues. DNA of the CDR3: TGTGCCAGTAGTATCAGCGGGAGGGACCCCTACGAGCAGTACTTC. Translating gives CASSISGRDPYEQYF.

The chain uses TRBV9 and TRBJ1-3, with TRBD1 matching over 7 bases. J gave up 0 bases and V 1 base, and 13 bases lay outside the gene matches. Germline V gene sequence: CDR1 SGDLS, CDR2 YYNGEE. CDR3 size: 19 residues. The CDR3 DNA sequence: TGTGCCAGCAGCGTATCGGGACAGCTACTAAGGAGCTCTGGAAACACCATATATTTT. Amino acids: CASSVSGQLLRSSGNTIYF.

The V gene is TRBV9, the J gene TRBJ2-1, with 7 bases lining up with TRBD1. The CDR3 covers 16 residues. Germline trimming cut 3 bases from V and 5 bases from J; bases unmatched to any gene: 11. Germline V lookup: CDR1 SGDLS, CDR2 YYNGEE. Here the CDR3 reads CASSAMHRTGDNEQFF. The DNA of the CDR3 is TGTGCCAGCAGCGCAATGCATAGAACAGGGGACAATGAGCAGTTCTTC.

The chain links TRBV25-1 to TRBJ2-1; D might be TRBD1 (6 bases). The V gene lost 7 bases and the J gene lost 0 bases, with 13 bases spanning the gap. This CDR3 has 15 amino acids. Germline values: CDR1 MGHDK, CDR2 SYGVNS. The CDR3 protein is CASTRDTHSYNEQFF. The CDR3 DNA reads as TGTGCCAGCACCCGGGACACGCACTCCTACAATGAGCAGTTCTTC.

The CDR3 loop reads CASSYRGAHSQPQHF. The CDR3 coding sequence is TGTGCCAGCAGTTACAGGGGGGCCCATAGTCAGCCCCAGCATTTT. The chain has TRBV27 and TRBJ1-5, with 8 bases that match TRBD1. Germline CDR1 reads MNHEY; CDR2 reads SMNVEV (reference sequence). V shed 4 bases and J 6 bases; nucleotides not matched to a gene: 8. This CDR3 has 15 amino acids.

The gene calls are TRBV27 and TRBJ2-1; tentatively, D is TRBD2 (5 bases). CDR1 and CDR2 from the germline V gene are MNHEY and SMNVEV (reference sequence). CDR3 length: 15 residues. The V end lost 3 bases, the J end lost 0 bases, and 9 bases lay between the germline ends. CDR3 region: CASSFSASSYNEQFF. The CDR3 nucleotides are TGTGCCAGCAGTTTTAGCGCCAGCTCCTACAATGAGCAGTTCTTC.

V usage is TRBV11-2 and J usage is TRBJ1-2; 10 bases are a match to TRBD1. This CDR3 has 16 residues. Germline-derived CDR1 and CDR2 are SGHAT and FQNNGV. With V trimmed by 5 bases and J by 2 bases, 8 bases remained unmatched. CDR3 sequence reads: CASSRTGTGANYGYTF. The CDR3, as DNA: TGTGCCAGCAGCAGAACCGGGACAGGGGCCAACTATGGCTACACCTTC.

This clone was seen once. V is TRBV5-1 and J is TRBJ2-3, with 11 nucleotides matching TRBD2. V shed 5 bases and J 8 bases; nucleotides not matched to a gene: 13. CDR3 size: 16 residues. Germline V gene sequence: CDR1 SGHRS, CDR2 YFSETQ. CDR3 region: CASRSATSGGRGTQYF. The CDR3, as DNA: TGCGCCAGCAGGTCTGCCACTAGCGGGGGTAGGGGTACGCAGTATTTT.

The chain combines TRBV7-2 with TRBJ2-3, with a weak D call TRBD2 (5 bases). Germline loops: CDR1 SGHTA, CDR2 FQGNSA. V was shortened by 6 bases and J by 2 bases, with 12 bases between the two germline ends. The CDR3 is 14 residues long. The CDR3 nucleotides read TGTGCCAGCAGTCGAGGGATTTTCACAGATACGCAGTATTTT. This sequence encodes CASSRGIFTDTQYF. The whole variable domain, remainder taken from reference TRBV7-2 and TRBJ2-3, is GAGVSQSPSNKVTEKGKDVELRCDPISGHTALYWYRQSLGQGLEFLIYFQGNSAPDKSGLPSDRFSAERTGGSVSTLTIQRTQQEDSAVYLCASSRGIFTDTQYFGPGTRLTVL.

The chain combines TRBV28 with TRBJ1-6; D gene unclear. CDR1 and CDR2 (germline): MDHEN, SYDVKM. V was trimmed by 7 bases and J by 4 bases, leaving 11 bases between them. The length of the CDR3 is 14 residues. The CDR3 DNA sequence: TGTGCCAGCAAGGAGAGAAGGTATAATTCACCCCTCCACTTT. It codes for CASKERRYNSPLHF.

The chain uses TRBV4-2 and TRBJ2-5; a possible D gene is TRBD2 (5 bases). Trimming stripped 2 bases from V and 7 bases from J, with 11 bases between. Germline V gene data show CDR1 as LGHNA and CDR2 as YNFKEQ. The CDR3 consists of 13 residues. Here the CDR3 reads CASSQRAEGTQYF. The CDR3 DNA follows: TGTGCCAGCAGCCAAAGGGCCGAGGGGACCCAGTACTTC.

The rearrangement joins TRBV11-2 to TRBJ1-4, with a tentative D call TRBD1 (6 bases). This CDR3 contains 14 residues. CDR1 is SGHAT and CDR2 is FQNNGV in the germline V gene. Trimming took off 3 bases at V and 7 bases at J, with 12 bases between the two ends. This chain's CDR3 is CASSFEGVVEKLFF. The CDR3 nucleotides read TGTGCCAGCAGCTTCGAGGGGGTGGTTGAAAAACTGTTTTTT. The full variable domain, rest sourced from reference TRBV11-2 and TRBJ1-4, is EAGVAQSPRYKIIEKRQSVAFWCNPISGHATLYWYQQILGQGPKLLIQFQNNGVVDDSQLPKDRFSAERLKGVDSTLKIQPAKLEDSAVYLCASSFEGVVEKLFFGSGTQLSVL.

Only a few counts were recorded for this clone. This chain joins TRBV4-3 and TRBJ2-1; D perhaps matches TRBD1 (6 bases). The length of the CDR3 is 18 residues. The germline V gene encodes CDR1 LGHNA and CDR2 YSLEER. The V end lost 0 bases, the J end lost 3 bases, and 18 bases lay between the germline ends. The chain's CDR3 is CASSQDSPAGANYNEQFF. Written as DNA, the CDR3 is TGCGCCAGCAGCCAAGATTCACCCGCAGGGGCCAACTACAATGAGCAGTTCTTC.

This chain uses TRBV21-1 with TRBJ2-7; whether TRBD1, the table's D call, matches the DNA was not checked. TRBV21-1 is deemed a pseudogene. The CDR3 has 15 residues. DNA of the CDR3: TGTGCCAGACCTGCCAACAGGGTTATTATCCACGAGCAGTACTTC. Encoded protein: CARPANRVIIHEQYF.

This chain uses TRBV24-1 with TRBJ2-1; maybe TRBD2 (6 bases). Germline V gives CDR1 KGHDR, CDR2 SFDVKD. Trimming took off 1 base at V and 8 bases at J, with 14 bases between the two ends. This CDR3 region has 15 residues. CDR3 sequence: CATSDLRGRDYEQFF. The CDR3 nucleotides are TGTGCCACCAGTGATTTACGGGGCAGGGACTATGAGCAGTTCTTC.

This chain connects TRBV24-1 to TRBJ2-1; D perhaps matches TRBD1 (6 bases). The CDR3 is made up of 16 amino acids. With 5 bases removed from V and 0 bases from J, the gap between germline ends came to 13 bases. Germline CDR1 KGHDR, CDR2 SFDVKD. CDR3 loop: CATSALDRSSYNEQFF. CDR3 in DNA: TGTGCCACCAGTGCTTTAGACAGGAGCTCCTACAATGAGCAGTTCTTC.

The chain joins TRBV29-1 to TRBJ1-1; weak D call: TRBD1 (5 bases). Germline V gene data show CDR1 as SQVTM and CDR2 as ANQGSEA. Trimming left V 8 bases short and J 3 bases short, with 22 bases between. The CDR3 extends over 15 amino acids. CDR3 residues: CSSALAGIRDTEAFF. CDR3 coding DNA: TGCAGCTCCGCCCTGGCAGGGATAAGGGACACTGAAGCTTTCTTT.

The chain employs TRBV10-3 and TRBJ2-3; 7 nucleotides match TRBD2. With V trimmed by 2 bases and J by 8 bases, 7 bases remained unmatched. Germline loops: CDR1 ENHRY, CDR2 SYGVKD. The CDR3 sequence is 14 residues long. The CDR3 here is CAISEAREGITQYF. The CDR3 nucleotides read TGTGCCATCAGTGAGGCCAGGGAGGGCATTACGCAGTATTTT.

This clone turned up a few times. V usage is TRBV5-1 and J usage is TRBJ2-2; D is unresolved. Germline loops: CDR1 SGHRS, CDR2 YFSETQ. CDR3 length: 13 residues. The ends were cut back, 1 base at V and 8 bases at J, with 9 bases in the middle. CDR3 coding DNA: TGCGCCAGCAGCTTGTCGGCGGTGGGGGAGCTGTTTTTT. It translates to CASSLSAVGELFF.

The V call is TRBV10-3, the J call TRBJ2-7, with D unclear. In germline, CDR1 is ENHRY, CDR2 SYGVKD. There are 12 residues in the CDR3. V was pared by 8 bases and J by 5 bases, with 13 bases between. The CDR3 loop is CAIGPSGHEQYF. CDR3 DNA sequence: TGTGCCATCGGGCCGTCCGGCCACGAGCAGTACTTC.